The 19 T cell receptor beta chains below all came from one sample that was sequenced in a study of CXCR3-negative and CXCR3-positive naive CD8 T cells. Findings and caveats of the study: CXCR3-negative naive cells had less hydrophobic TRB CDR3s than did CXCR3-positive naive cells.

Through 5' RACE with UMI labels, the TRB cDNA libraries were prepared. One entry per CDR3 protein, without DNA, is what TCRdb gives after re-calling the 5' RACE reads. This table holds 140,000 to 150,000 distinct CDR3 sequences. Antigen specificity for these receptors is unknown. The material sequenced was naive CXCR3+ CD8+ T cells from blood. Indicated subset: CD45RO-CCR7+CD27+CD95- naive CD8+ T cells expressing CXCR3 (TNR3+). These receptors were obtained from a human donor in good health. Some clones in this sample may be carry-over from other donors' samples.

The chain couples TRBV3-1 to TRBJ2-7; lacking DNA, the TRBD1 call made by TCRdb goes unchecked. This CDR3 region has 14 residues. The germline V gene encodes CDR1 LGHDT and CDR2 YNNKEL (reference sequence). CDR3 region: CASSQTAGLYEQYF.

The rearrangement joins TRBV6-5 to TRBJ2-7. The CDR3 spans 13 residues. Germline-derived CDR1 and CDR2 are MNHEY and SVGAGI. Here the CDR3 reads CASSYSYSYEQYF.

The chain combines TRBV20-1 with TRBJ1-4; the D call of TRBD1 rests on TCRdb alone, since no DNA is present to check it. This CDR3 spans 13 amino acids. The germline gives CDR1 DFQATT, CDR2 SNEGSKA (reference sequence). The CDR3 loop is CSARDIFGEKLFF.

The chain is built from TRBV27 and TRBJ2-1; TCRdb returns TRBD2, unconfirmable since there is no DNA. Germline CDR1 reads MNHEY; CDR2 reads SMNVEV (reference sequence). The CDR3 runs to 16 residues. Here the CDR3 reads CASSPTSGGSYNEQFF.

The V call is TRBV14, the J call TRBJ2-7. The germline V gene encodes CDR1 SGHDN and CDR2 FVKESK. The CDR3 runs to 14 residues. The CDR3 here is CASSQDWPTYEQYF.

This chain connects TRBV5-5 to TRBJ2-2; TCRdb selects TRBD1, and the lack of DNA leaves this call unchecked. Germline V gene sequence: CDR1 SGHKS, CDR2 YYEKEE (reference sequence). This CDR3 contains 17 residues. The CDR3 loop reads CASSLEWDLRGTGELFF.

V usage is TRBV27 and J usage is TRBJ2-1; the D gene TCRdb calls, TRBD2, cannot be checked with no DNA. Looked up from germline, CDR1 is MNHEY and CDR2 is SMNVEV (reference sequence). The CDR3 length is 15 residues. The CDR3 region is CASSLTGGPYNEQFF.

The rearrangement links TRBV6-5 to TRBJ2-2; TCRdb returns TRBD1, unconfirmable since there is no DNA. In germline, CDR1 is MNHEY, CDR2 SVGAGI. The length of the CDR3 is 16 residues. CDR3 region: CASSPRDISNTGELFF.

The rearrangement joins TRBV28 to TRBJ2-5; as DNA is missing, the TRBD2 call by TCRdb cannot be tested. This CDR3 spans 17 amino acids. The germline gives CDR1 MDHEN, CDR2 SYDVKM. CDR3 amino acids: CASSLGIAGGPSETQYF.

The chain combines TRBV19 with TRBJ2-1; TCRdb lists TRBD1, though no DNA is available to test this call. CDR1 is LNHDA, CDR2 SQIVND, per germline (reference sequence). The CDR3 extends over 15 amino acids. CDR3 sequence: CASSLTGEVDNEQFF.

The gene calls are TRBV6-2 or TRBV6-3 and TRBJ1-1. The CDR3 has 14 amino acids. Germline loops: CDR1 MNHEY, CDR2 SVGEGT. CDR3 residues: CASTVQGGNTEAFF.

V usage is TRBV28 and J usage is TRBJ2-2; TCRdb calls TRBD1, which cannot be checked without DNA. This CDR3 region has 16 residues. Germline CDR1 MDHEN, CDR2 SYDVKM. Here the CDR3 reads CASSLWSTGKAGELFF.

The chain combines TRBV29-1 with TRBJ1-2; TCRdb returns TRBD1, unconfirmable since there is no DNA. Germline CDR1 is SQVTM and CDR2 is ANQGSEA. The CDR3 loop spans 13 amino acids. This chain's CDR3 is CSVAAGGARGYTF.

The rearrangement joins TRBV6-6 to TRBJ1-2; TCRdb outputs TRBD1, but without DNA this stays unchecked. The CDR3 sequence is 14 residues long. Germline lookup yields CDR1 MNHNY and CDR2 SVGAGI (reference sequence). The CDR3 loop reads CASSYSGGDYGYTF.

The chain joins TRBV5-1 to TRBJ2-1; TCRdb gives TRBD1 as the D gene, but with no DNA this cannot be confirmed. There are 16 residues in the CDR3. CDR1 is SGHRS and CDR2 is YFSETQ in the germline V gene. CDR3 protein: CASSLLGAEGRNEQFF.

The J gene is TRBJ2-7, the V gene TRBV30; the D call of TRBD1 rests on TCRdb alone, since no DNA is present to check it. This CDR3 region has 12 residues. The V gene's germline CDR1 is GTSNPN and CDR2 SVGIG (reference sequence). The CDR3 loop is CAWGGMSYEQYF.

The chain links TRBV4-2 to TRBJ2-7. Looked up from germline, CDR1 is LGHNA and CDR2 is YNFKEQ. The CDR3 is 14 residues long. CDR3 in amino acids: CASSQDPSPYEQYF.

This chain links TRBV5-1 with TRBJ2-7. This CDR3 spans 13 amino acids. In germline, CDR1 is SGHRS, CDR2 YFSETQ. This chain's CDR3 is CASSPNGAYEQYF.

The V and J genes are TRBV14 and TRBJ2-1; TCRdb calls TRBD1, which cannot be checked without DNA. The germline CDR1 and CDR2 sequences are SGHDN and FVKESK. The CDR3 has 15 residues. The CDR3 spells CASSLPLPDGNEQFF.